The sample holds one count of the clone carrying this TCR beta chain. Its antigen is unknown. The table came from immunoSEQ multiplex PCR; TCRdb's copy has only in-frame clones and leaves some out. The data show roughly 380,000 clones, 85% seen once. The sample's treatment: some 19 received Ad26.COV2.S at low or high dose, single or two shots; roughly five received placebo; per-sample allocation not given. Following the first vaccine or placebo injection, samples were taken on day 63. This entry belongs to a study of Ad26.COV2.S vaccination and SARS-CoV-2 variants. Study details: COV1001, an Ad26.COV2.S trial, supplied this vaccine-arm donor. Regarding the study as a whole: It was reported that spike-specific CD8+ and CD4+ T cell responses were substantially broad after vaccination. People who got the vaccine had more spike-specific TCR breadth than people who got placebo.

Sequencing was performed on peripheral blood, taken in a trial of Ad26.COV2.S vaccine versus placebo. The receptor was derived from a person between 18 and 59 years old who received the Ad26.COV2.S COVID-19 vaccine or a placebo.

CDR3 sequence reads: CASSTSGGQSYEQYF. The CDR3, as DNA: TGTGCCAGCAGCACCTCGGGGGGACAGTCATACGAGCAGTACTTC. V gene TRBV7-2 combines with J gene TRBJ2-7, with D perhaps TRBD1 or TRBD2 (7 bases each). V was trimmed by 5 bases and J by 4 bases, leaving 18 bases between them. Germline V CDR1 and CDR2: SGHTA, FQGNSA. The CDR3 runs 15 residues.